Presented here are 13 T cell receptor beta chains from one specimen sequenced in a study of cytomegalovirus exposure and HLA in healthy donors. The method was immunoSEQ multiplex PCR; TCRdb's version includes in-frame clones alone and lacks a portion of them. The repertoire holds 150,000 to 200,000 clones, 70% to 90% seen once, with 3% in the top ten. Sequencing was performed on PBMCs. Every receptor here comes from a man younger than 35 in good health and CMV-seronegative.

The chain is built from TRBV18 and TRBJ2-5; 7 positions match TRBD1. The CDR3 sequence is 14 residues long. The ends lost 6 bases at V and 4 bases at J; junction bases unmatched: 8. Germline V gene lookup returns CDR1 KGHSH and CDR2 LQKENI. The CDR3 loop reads CASSPGDSRETQYF. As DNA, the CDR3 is TGTGCCAGCTCCCCAGGGGACAGTAGAGAGACCCAGTACTTC.

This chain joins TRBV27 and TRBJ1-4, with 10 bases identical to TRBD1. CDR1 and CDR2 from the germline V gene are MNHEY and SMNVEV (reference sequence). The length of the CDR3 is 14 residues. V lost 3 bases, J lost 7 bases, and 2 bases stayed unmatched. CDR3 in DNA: TGTGCCAGCAGTTTCAGGGACAGGGGTGAAAAACTGTTTTTT. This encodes CASSFRDRGEKLFF.

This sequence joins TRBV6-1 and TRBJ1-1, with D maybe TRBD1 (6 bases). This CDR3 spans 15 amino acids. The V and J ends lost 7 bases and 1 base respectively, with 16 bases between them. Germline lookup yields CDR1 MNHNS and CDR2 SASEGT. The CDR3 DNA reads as TGTGCCAGCACCATATTTCAGGGGACGAACACTGAAGCTTTCTTT. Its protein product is CASTIFQGTNTEAFF.

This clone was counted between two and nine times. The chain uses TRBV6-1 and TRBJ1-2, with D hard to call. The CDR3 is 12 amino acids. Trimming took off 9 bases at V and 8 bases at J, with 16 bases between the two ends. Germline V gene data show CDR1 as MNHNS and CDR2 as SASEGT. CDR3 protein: CASSWTGGGYTF. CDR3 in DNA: TGTGCCAGTTCATGGACTGGAGGCGGCTACACCTTC.

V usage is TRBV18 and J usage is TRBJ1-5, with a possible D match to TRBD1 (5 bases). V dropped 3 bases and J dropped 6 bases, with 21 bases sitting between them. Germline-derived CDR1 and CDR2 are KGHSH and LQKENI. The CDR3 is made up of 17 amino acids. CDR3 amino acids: CASSPPGPRVQGQPQHF. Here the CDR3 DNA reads TGTGCCAGCTCACCTCCCGGACCCCGGGTTCAGGGTCAGCCCCAGCATTTT.

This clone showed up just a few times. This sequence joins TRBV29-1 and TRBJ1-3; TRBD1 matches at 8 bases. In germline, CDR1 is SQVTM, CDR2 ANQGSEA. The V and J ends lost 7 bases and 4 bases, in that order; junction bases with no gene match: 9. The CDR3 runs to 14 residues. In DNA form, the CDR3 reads TGCAGCGCTCCGGACAGGGATCACGGAAACACCATATATTTT. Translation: CSAPDRDHGNTIYF.

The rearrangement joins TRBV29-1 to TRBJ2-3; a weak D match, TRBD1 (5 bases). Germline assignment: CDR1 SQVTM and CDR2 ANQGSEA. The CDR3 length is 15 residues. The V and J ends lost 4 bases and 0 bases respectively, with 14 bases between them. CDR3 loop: CSVGGRGSSTDTQYF. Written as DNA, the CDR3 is TGCAGCGTTGGTGGAAGGGGCTCTAGCACAGATACGCAGTATTTT.

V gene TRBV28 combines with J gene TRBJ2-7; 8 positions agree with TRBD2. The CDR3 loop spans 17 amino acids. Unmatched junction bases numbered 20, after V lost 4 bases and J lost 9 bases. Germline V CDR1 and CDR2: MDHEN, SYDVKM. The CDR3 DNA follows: TGTGCCAGCAGTTCCCCGTCGGGAGCGGGGGCGCGGGGATGGCAGTACGTC. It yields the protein CASSSPSGAGARGWQYV.

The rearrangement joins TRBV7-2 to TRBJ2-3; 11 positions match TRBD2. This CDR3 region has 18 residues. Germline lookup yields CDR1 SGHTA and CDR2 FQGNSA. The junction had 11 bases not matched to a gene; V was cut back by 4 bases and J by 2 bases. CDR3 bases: TGTGCCAGCAGCTCCCGGACGGGACTAGCGGATGTCACAGATACGCAGTATTTT. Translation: CASSSRTGLADVTDTQYF.

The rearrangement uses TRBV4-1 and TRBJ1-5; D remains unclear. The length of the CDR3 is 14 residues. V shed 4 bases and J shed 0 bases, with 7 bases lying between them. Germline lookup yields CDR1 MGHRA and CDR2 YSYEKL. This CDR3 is CASSRSYSNQPQHF. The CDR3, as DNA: TGCGCCAGCAGCCGAAGCTATAGCAATCAGCCCCAGCATTTT.

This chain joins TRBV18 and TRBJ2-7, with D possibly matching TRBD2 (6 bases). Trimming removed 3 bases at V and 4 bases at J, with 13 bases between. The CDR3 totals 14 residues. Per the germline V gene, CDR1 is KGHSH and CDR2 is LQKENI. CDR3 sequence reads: CASSPGRDLYEQYV. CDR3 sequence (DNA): TGTGCCAGCTCACCGGGAAGGGACTTGTACGAGCAGTACGTC.

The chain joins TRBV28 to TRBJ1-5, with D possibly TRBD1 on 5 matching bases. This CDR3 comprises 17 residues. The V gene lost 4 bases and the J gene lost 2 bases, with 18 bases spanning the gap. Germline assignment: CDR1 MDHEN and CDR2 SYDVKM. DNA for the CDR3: TGTGCCAGCAGTTCGCCCCCTGAAGGGGCCGGCAATCAGCCCCAGCATTTT. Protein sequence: CASSSPPEGAGNQPQHF. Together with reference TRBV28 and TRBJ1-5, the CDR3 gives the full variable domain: DVKVTQSSRYLVKRTGEKVFLECVQDMDHENMFWYRQDPGLGLRLIYFSYDVKMKEKGDIPEGYSVSREKKERFSLILESASTNQTSMYLCASSSPPEGAGNQPQHFGDGTRLSIL.

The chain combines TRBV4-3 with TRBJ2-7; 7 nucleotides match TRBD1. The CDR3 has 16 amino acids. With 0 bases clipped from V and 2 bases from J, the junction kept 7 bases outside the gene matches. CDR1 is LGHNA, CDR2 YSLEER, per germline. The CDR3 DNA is TGCGCCAGCAGCCAAGACGTGACAGGGACAGCCTACGAGCAGTACTTC. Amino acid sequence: CASSQDVTGTAYEQYF.